This T cell receptor (beta chain) came from a study of ipilimumab plus nivolumab after autologous stem cell transplantation. The overall study: DLBCL patients had primary refractory or relapsed disease.

Patients got ipilimumab 1 mg/kg beginning 14 to 28 days post-transplant. The V gene lost 7 bases and the J gene lost 1 base, with 12 bases spanning the gap. Germline V gene sequence: CDR1 ENHRY, CDR2 SYGVKD. The CDR3 sequence is 14 residues long. Clones were read by immunoSEQ multiplex PCR, and TCRdb kept only the in-frame ones, dropping some. The sample yields tens of thousands of clones, under 85% seen once. The sample consisted of PBMCs, taken in a trial of ipilimumab plus nivolumab as post-transplant consolidation. The clonotype was recovered from a male donor with diffuse large B-cell lymphoma. V gene TRBV10-3 combines with J gene TRBJ2-3; D not resolved. CDR3 sequence (DNA): TGTGCCATCATGGATGGCCTCGGCACAGATACGCAGTATTTT. The encoded protein is CAIMDGLGTDTQYF.